The 16 T cell receptor beta chains below were found in one sample sequenced in a study of blood T cells in healthy people across ages. Together with a sample-barcoded 5' primer, a J-beta primer mix was included in a second PCR lasting roughly 7 to 11 cycles. TCRdb independently ran MiXCR on the 5' RACE reads; one entry per CDR3 protein. This repertoire shows around 800,000 distinct CDR3 sequences, about half found once; its top ten account for around 18%. The sequencing sample was made of blood. These receptors were taken from a man aged 80 or over in good health.

V is TRBV20-1 and J is TRBJ2-7; D may be TRBD2 (7 bases). The CDR3 length is 16 residues. Germline V gene sequence: CDR1 DFQATT, CDR2 SNEGSKA (reference sequence). The V and J ends lost 3 bases and 1 base respectively, with 19 bases between them. The CDR3 DNA is TGCAGTGCTAGTGACATGCGGGGGCCGAAGTCCTACGAGCAGTACTTC. Protein: CSASDMRGPKSYEQYF.

The chain employs TRBV29-1 and TRBJ2-5; 9 bases fit TRBD1. The trim removed 7 bases at V and 3 bases at J, leaving 3 bases unmatched. Germline CDR1 SQVTM, CDR2 ANQGSEA. There are 12 residues in the CDR3. CDR3 coding DNA: TGCAGCGGACGGACAGGGGAAGAGACCCAGTACTTC. Translated: CSGRTGEETQYF.

The V gene is TRBV20-1, the J gene TRBJ2-1; TRBD1 matches 7 bases. Germline V gene data show CDR1 as DFQATT and CDR2 as SNEGSKA (reference sequence). V trimming: 3 bases; J trimming: 6 bases; junction bases outside the gene matches: 8. The CDR3 length is 14 residues. The CDR3 reads CSASKGAIGNEQFF. The CDR3 nucleotides are TGCAGTGCTAGTAAGGGGGCGATAGGCAATGAGCAGTTCTTC.

J is TRBJ2-1 and V is TRBV2, with 8 bases fitting TRBD2. The CDR3 runs to 13 residues. The germline V gene encodes CDR1 SNHLY and CDR2 FYNNEI. The V and J ends lost 3 bases and 10 bases, in that order; junction bases with no gene match: 5. The CDR3 is CASSEVAGSEQFF. CDR3 coding DNA: TGTGCCAGCAGTGAGGTAGCGGGATCCGAGCAGTTCTTC. The full variable domain, its missing parts supplied by reference TRBV2 and TRBJ2-1, is EPEVTQTPSHQVTQMGQEVILRCVPISNHLYFYWYRQILGQKVEFLVSFYNNEISEKSEIFDDQFSVERPDGSNFTLKIRSTKLEDSAMYFCASSEVAGSEQFFGPGTRLTVL.

This clonotype was counted between two and nine times. This chain joins TRBV2 and TRBJ2-1; D remains unclear. Germline V lookup: CDR1 SNHLY, CDR2 FYNNEI. This CDR3 region has 14 residues. The ends were cut back, 2 bases at V and 4 bases at J, with 9 bases in the middle. CDR3 bases: TGTGCCAGCAGTGAACTAGGTCCTTACAATGAGCAGTTCTTC. Translation gives CASSELGPYNEQFF.

Turning to this clonotype: One end of the junction varies from germline; a read error may be responsible. The chain carries TRBV12-3 or TRBV12-4 and TRBJ2-1, with 7 positions matching TRBD2. This CDR3 has 14 amino acids. For the CDR3, the DNA is TGTGCCAGCAGTATCCCCGGGACTATCAATGAGCAGCTCTTC. Translation gives CASSIPGTINEQLF.

This clonotype has just one count. This sequence joins TRBV29-1 and TRBJ2-2; tentative D call: TRBD2 (7 bases). CDR1 and CDR2 (germline): SQVTM, ANQGSEA. The ends were cut back, 5 bases at V and 1 base at J, with 11 bases in the middle. The CDR3 loop spans 14 amino acids. The CDR3 loop reads CSVLGGGNTGELFF. The CDR3 DNA is TGCAGCGTTTTGGGAGGGGGGAACACCGGGGAGCTGTTTTTT.

CDR3 in amino acids: CSYITGQSYEQYF. In DNA form, the CDR3 reads TGCAGCTACATCACGGGACAATCCTACGAGCAGTACTTC. The chain carries TRBV29-1 and TRBJ2-7; tentatively, D is TRBD1 (6 bases). The germline gives CDR1 SQVTM, CDR2 ANQGSEA. CDR3 length: 13 residues. The V and J ends lost 8 bases and 1 base respectively, with 15 bases between them.

This clonotype was recorded a few times. The V call is TRBV12-3 or TRBV12-4, the J call TRBJ1-4; TRBD1 might be the D (5 bases). CDR3 length: 16 amino acids. V was shortened by 2 bases and J by 3 bases, with 13 bases between the two germline ends. The CDR3 region is CASSLLGGGSNEKLFF. The CDR3 coding sequence is TGTGCCAGCAGTTTATTGGGGGGGGGATCTAATGAAAAACTGTTTTTT.

This clonotype was found a few times. V gene TRBV20-1 combines with J gene TRBJ1-2, with 7 bases identical to TRBD1. The CDR3 is 16 amino acids. The germline gives CDR1 DFQATT, CDR2 SNEGSKA (reference sequence). The CDR3 DNA reads TGCACCAGCGACGGGACAGAGCCGTTAGCTAACTATGGCTACACCTTC. This encodes CTSDGTEPLANYGYTF.

This clonotype occurred once. The chain uses TRBV20-1 and TRBJ2-3, with 11 nucleotides matching TRBD2. V shed 5 bases and J 4 bases; nucleotides not matched to a gene: 11. The germline gives CDR1 DFQATT, CDR2 SNEGSKA (reference sequence). The CDR3 consists of 16 residues. CDR3: CSAPRTSGRFADTQYF. For the CDR3, the DNA is TGCAGTGCTCCTCGTACTAGCGGGAGATTCGCAGATACGCAGTATTTT.

This clonotype was found a few times. The rearrangement uses TRBV12-3 or TRBV12-4 and TRBJ2-1, with 8 positions matching TRBD1. The CDR3 loop spans 15 amino acids. V was pared by 5 bases and J by 5 bases, with 8 bases of the junction left unmatched. In DNA form, the CDR3 reads TGTGCCAGCAGTCCCCGGGACAGGCTCCACAATGAGCAGTTCTTC. Amino acid sequence: CASSPRDRLHNEQFF.

V gene TRBV15 combines with J gene TRBJ1-1; perhaps TRBD1 as D (5 bases). The CDR3 has 16 residues. Germline loops: CDR1 LNHNV, CDR2 YYDKDF (reference sequence). V was cut by 0 bases and J by 5 bases, with 16 bases left in between. This chain's CDR3 is CATSRDKARELTEAFF. The CDR3 nucleotides read TGTGCCACCAGCAGAGATAAGGCCAGGGAGTTGACTGAAGCTTTCTTT.

This clonotype has only one observation. The chain has TRBV10-1 and TRBJ1-6; D perhaps matches TRBD1 (6 bases). The V gene lost 7 bases and the J gene lost 18 bases, with 28 bases spanning the gap. Germline V gene lookup returns CDR1 WNHNN and CDR2 SYGVQD (reference sequence). The CDR3 loop spans 15 amino acids. The CDR3 bases are TGCGCCAGCATTCCACCCGGGACAATCGATTCACTCCCCCACTTT. Protein sequence: CASIPPGTIDSLPHF.

The V and J genes are TRBV27 and TRBJ2-7; tentatively, D is TRBD1 (6 bases). Germline assignment: CDR1 MNHEY and CDR2 SMNVEV (reference sequence). The CDR3 loop spans 14 amino acids. The ends were cut back, 5 bases at V and 0 bases at J, with 11 bases in the middle. The CDR3 DNA reads TGTGCCAGCAGTGGGGGCAGAAACTCCTACGAGCAGTACTTC. Protein: CASSGGRNSYEQYF.

This rearrangement joins TRBV10-3 to TRBJ2-1, with D perhaps TRBD2 (5 bases). Trimming left V 0 bases short and J 0 bases short, with 15 bases between. CDR1 and CDR2 (germline): ENHRY, SYGVKD. The CDR3 runs 18 residues. This CDR3 is CAISESTGGPSSYNEQFF. CDR3 coding DNA: TGTGCCATCAGTGAGTCGACTGGAGGCCCGAGCTCCTACAATGAGCAGTTCTTC.